This T cell receptor beta chain came from a study of blood T cell repertoires in COVID-19. Across the whole study: Acute and convalescent COVID-19 samples came from the United States, Italy and Spain.

CDR3 size: 15 residues. With 6 bases removed from V and 0 bases from J, the gap between germline ends came to 11 bases. Germline loops: CDR1 MDHEN, CDR2 SYDVKM. In the original processing: Nucleated cell number was recorded as an estimate derived from reference gene primer amplification. Profiling relied on immunoSEQ multiplex PCR, and the TCRdb table lists in-frame clones only, not all of them. V and J calls and clone size come straight from that table; D and trimming were deduced from the DNA. The sample comprises 160,000 or so clones, roughly 80% of which are singletons, and roughly 0.6% rests with the top ten.

This receptor was identified in a man aged 60 to 69 with acute or convalescent COVID-19. Input material: peripheral blood. The chain employs TRBV28 and TRBJ2-2, with D unclear. CDR3: CASRSDKTNTGELFF. The DNA for the CDR3 is TGTGCCAGCAGGTCAGACAAGACGAACACCGGGGAGCTGTTTTTT.